This TCR beta chain was found in a study of T cells after somatic rescue of genetic block. Method: immunoSEQ multiplex PCR; TCRdb's copy keeps in-frame clones and lacks some. Counted here are under 150,000 clones, around 90% occurring once; the ten biggest clones make up 1.4%. The TCR sequence derives from a woman aged 18-30 years. Specimen: peripheral blood mononuclear cells (PBMCs).

This CDR3 is CASRRGPTKNQPQHF. CDR3 nucleotide sequence: TGTGCCAGCAGGAGGGGCCCGACCAAGAATCAGCCCCAGCATTTT. This chain links TRBV2 with TRBJ1-5; a possible D gene is TRBD1 (5 bases). CDR1 is SNHLY and CDR2 is FYNNEI in the germline V gene. Deletions cut 6 bases from V and 4 bases from J, with 16 bases between. The CDR3 is 15 residues long.